This entry concerns a single T cell receptor (beta chain). Its antigen is unknown. The sample belongs to a study of OX40 agonist ivuxolimab in advanced cancers. Germline loops: CDR1 SGHRS, CDR2 YFSETQ. V was trimmed by 0 bases and J by 8 bases, leaving 11 bases between them. The CDR3 spans 13 residues. Drawing of blood for sampling happened at baseline, at cycle 4 day 1, and at cycle 7 day 1. Assay: immunoSEQ multiplex PCR; the TCRdb copy retains only in-frame clones and omits some. The sample has 60,000 to 70,000 clones; about nine tenths are singletons. Study conclusions and caveats: At 0.1 to 3.0 mg/kg, CD4+ and CD8+ blood T cells expanded clonally by week 6. Partly responding patients at 0.1-3.0 mg/kg showed some of the smallest clonal expansion.

The receptor's source is an adult with an advanced solid tumor such as melanoma, head and neck, liver or kidney cancer. The genes are TRBV5-1 and TRBJ1-2; D gene unclear. Sequences were derived from CD4+ or CD8+ T cells sorted from blood, sampled in a trial of the OX40 agonist ivuxolimab. The CDR3 reads CASSLDGVGGYTF. CDR3 coding DNA: TGCGCCAGCAGCTTGGATGGGGTTGGCGGCTACACCTTC.